The TCR beta chain under discussion was sequenced for a study of CD4 T cells in relation to SARS-CoV-2 and coronaviruses. Across the study: ViraFEST: roughly ten-day antigen culture of PBMCs, then TCR beta CDR3 sequencing.

Measured with immunoSEQ multiplex PCR; TCRdb has only the in-frame clones, and not every one. This sample yields 25,000 to 35,000 clones, of which approximately 80% are seen a single time; over 12% belongs to the top ten. Before the COVID-19 pandemic, during about 2011-2019, CD4+ T cells were taken from unexposed donors. CD4+ T cells were isolated from the cells after 10 days of culture. Cells permitting, SARS-CoV-2 S/N and four cold-coronavirus spikes were tested on unexposed-donor CD4+ T cells. For this clone: Its antigen is not known.

The germline V gene encodes CDR1 MNHEY and CDR2 SVGEGT. V was pared by 5 bases and J by 3 bases, with 7 bases of the junction left unmatched. The CDR3 sequence is 15 residues long. General study findings and limits: This crossreactivity analysis covered spike protein alone, no other viral proteins.

The V call is TRBV6-2 or TRBV6-3, the J call TRBJ2-3; TRBD2 matches 8 bases. The sequenced sample was CD4+ T cells from PBMCs, cultured in vitro. This receptor was obtained from a human donor in good health. The chain's CDR3 is CASSIAGKATDTQYF. The CDR3 DNA reads as TGTGCCAGCAGTATAGCGGGGAAAGCGACAGATACGCAGTATTTT.